A single T cell receptor beta chain is shown here with its context. The germline V gene has CDR1 MNHNY and CDR2 SVGAGI (reference sequence). This CDR3 region has 12 residues. V lost 1 base, J lost 7 bases, and 8 bases lay in between. This sample was taken from a study of OX40 agonist ivuxolimab in advanced cancers. This table comes from immunoSEQ multiplex PCR, and its TCRdb copy is limited to in-frame clones, with some not included. The sample has tens of thousands of clones, approximately 82% seen once. The rearrangement uses TRBV6-6 and TRBJ2-7, with D uncertain. This clonotype was sampled from an adult with an advanced solid tumor such as melanoma, head and neck, liver or kidney cancer. The specimen comprised CD4+ or CD8+ T cells sorted from blood, sampled in a trial of the OX40 agonist ivuxolimab. CDR3: CASSYFHGEQYF. The CDR3 bases are TGTGCCAGCAGTTACTTTCACGGGGAGCAGTACTTC.